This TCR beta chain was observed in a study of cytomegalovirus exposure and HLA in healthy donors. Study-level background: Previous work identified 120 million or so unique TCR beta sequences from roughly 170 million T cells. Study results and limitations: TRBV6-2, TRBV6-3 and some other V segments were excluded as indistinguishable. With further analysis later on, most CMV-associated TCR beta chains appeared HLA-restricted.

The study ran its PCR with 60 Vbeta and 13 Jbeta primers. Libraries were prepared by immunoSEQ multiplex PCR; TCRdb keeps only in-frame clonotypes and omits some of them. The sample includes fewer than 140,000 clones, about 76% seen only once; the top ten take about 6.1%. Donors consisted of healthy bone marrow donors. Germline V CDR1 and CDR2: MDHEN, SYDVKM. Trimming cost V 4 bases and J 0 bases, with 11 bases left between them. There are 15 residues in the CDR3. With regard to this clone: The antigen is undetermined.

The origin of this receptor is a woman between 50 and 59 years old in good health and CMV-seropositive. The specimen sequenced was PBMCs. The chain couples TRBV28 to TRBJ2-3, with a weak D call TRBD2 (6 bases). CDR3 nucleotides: TGTGCCAGCAGTTATGGCGGGGCTAGCACAGATACGCAGTATTTT. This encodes CASSYGGASTDTQYF.